Listed below are T cell receptor beta chains from one sample, sequenced in a study of T-cell memory formation after mild COVID-19. TCRdb passed the 5' RACE reads through MiXCR, listing each CDR3 protein once. The sample shows 380,000 or so distinct CDR3 sequences, around 13% of them seen only once. The specimen sequenced was PBMCs or a T cell subset sorted from them (not recorded which). Source of these receptors: a man aged 18 to 30 who had mild COVID-19 (a few samples of this study predate the infection). Cell type and time point are not known. Both conserved end residues are part of each CDR3. The order of the fields is V gene, J gene, clone size, D gene, CDR3 protein, CDR3 DNA. D genes are given only for firm matches. Not all rows give a size; the values are once, few, many and, for expanded clones, a class.

V: TRBV20-1; J: TRBJ1-4; size: .; D: .; CDR3: CSARDSINEKLFF; DNA: TGCAGTGCTAGAGACAGTATTAATGAAAAACTGTTTTTT
V: TRBV7-3; J: TRBJ2-3; size: .; D: TRBD2; CDR3: CASSLIAGGSDTQYF; DNA: TGTGCCAGCAGCTTGATAGCGGGGGGTTCTGATACGCAGTATTTT
V: TRBV15; J: TRBJ2-1; size: many; D: TRBD2; CDR3: CATSTSLGGGKSSYNEQFF; DNA: TGTGCCACCAGCACCTCCCTGGGCGGGGGGAAGAGCTCCTACAATGAGCAGTTCTTC
V: TRBV7-9; J: TRBJ2-2; size: .; D: .; CDR3: CASSSSSAGELFF; DNA: TGTGCCAGCAGCTCCAGTTCGGCCGGGGAGCTGTTTTTT
V: TRBV28; J: TRBJ2-6; size: many; D: .; CDR3: CASSGTGANVLTF; DNA: TGTGCCAGCAGTGGGACTGGGGCCAACGTCCTGACTTTC
V: TRBV5-6; J: TRBJ2-2; size: .; D: .; CDR3: CASSLPFRELFF; DNA: TGTGCCAGCAGCTTACCCTTCCGGGAGCTGTTTTTT
V: TRBV5-1; J: TRBJ1-2; size: .; D: .; CDR3: CASSLSSGSNVLDYGYTF; DNA: TGCGCCAGCAGCTTGTCGTCAGGGTCAAACGTTCTGGACTATGGCTACACCTTC
V: TRBV9; J: TRBJ2-3; size: .; D: .; CDR3: CASSVNTGSPDTQYF; DNA: TGTGCCAGCAGCGTAAACACAGGGAGTCCAGATACGCAGTATTTT
V: TRBV6-2/TRBV6-3; J: TRBJ1-5; size: few; D: TRBD1; CDR3: CASRIETGGTSQPQHF; DNA: TGTGCCAGCAGGATAGAGACAGGGGGCACGAGTCAGCCCCAGCATTTT
V: TRBV2; J: TRBJ1-4; size: many; D: .; CDR3: CAGNRDPAEKLFF; DNA: TGTGCCGGAAACCGGGACCCAGCTGAAAAACTGTTTTTT
V: TRBV6-1; J: TRBJ2-5; size: .; D: TRBD1; CDR3: CASRRDRRYQETQYF; DNA: TGTGCCAGCAGGCGGGACAGGAGATACCAAGAGACCCAGTACTTC
V: TRBV5-6; J: TRBJ2-5; size: many; D: TRBD1; CDR3: CASSPTMRTGQLLGTQYF; DNA: TGTGCCAGCAGCCCGACAATGAGGACAGGCCAGCTTTTAGGGACCCAGTACTTC
V: TRBV4-1; J: TRBJ2-3; size: many; D: TRBD1; CDR3: CASSQDDRGTDTQYF; DNA: TGCGCCAGCAGCCAAGATGACAGGGGCACAGATACGCAGTATTTT
V: TRBV20-1; J: TRBJ1-5; size: .; D: .; CDR3: CSARDHWQKSDQPQHF; DNA: TGCAGTGCTAGAGATCATTGGCAGAAAAGTGATCAGCCCCAGCATTTT
V: TRBV7-2; J: TRBJ2-1; size: .; D: .; CDR3: CASSLDWKEQFF; DNA: TGTGCCAGCAGCTTAGACTGGAAAGAGCAGTTCTTC
V: TRBV7-2; J: TRBJ2-5; size: .; D: TRBD2; CDR3: CASSSSLESSGGPGETQYF; DNA: TGTGCCAGCAGCTCAAGCCTCGAGTCTAGCGGGGGGCCCGGAGAGACCCAGTACTTC
V: TRBV7-2; J: TRBJ2-5; size: few; D: .; CDR3: CASSFNSGLETQYF; DNA: TGTGCCAGCAGCTTTAATAGCGGCTTAGAGACCCAGTACTTC
V: TRBV25-1; J: TRBJ2-2; size: few; D: .; CDR3: CASTESGELFF; DNA: TGTGCCAGCACCGAGTCCGGGGAGCTGTTTTTT
V: TRBV6-4; J: TRBJ2-3; size: many; D: .; CDR3: CASSDTGTATDTQYF; DNA: TGTGCCAGCAGTGATACGGGGACGGCCACAGATACGCAGTATTTT
V: TRBV29-1; J: TRBJ1-5; size: few; D: TRBD1; CDR3: CSVGSGDREYSNQPQHF; DNA: TGCAGCGTAGGATCTGGGGACAGAGAGTATAGCAATCAGCCCCAGCATTTT
V: TRBV7-2; J: TRBJ2-3; size: many; D: TRBD2; CDR3: CASSSRQRGGDTQYF; DNA: TGTGCCAGCAGCTCCCGCCAGCGGGGGGGAGATACGCAGTATTTT
V: TRBV20-1; J: TRBJ2-5; size: .; D: TRBD2; CDR3: CSAPSSGKETQYF; DNA: TGCAGTGCCCCCTCTAGCGGGAAGGAGACCCAGTACTTC
V: TRBV29-1; J: TRBJ1-5; size: .; D: .; CDR3: CSVWSSSNQPQHF; DNA: TGCAGCGTTTGGAGCAGTAGCAATCAGCCCCAGCATTTT
V: TRBV6-2/TRBV6-3; J: TRBJ2-6; size: .; D: TRBD1; CDR3: CASSGQGIGGANVLTF; DNA: TGTGCCAGCAGCGGACAGGGAATAGGGGGGGCCAACGTCCTGACTTTC
V: TRBV12-3/TRBV12-4; J: TRBJ1-1; size: .; D: .; CDR3: CASSKNRGAYLLSNTEAFF; DNA: TGTGCCAGCAGTAAGAATCGGGGGGCTTATCTTCTGTCGAACACTGAAGCTTTCTTT
V: TRBV9; J: TRBJ2-1; size: .; D: .; CDR3: CASSVDRLWDEQFF; DNA: TGTGCCAGCAGCGTAGATAGGCTTTGGGATGAGCAGTTCTTC
V: TRBV18; J: TRBJ1-1; size: .; D: TRBD1; CDR3: CASSPPLGFGTGDYTEAFF; DNA: TGTGCCAGCTCACCCCCCCTAGGTTTCGGGACAGGGGACTACACTGAAGCTTTCTTT
V: TRBV20-1; J: TRBJ1-1; size: .; D: .; CDR3: CSARGYPNRINTEAFF; DNA: TGCAGTGCTAGAGGCTACCCAAATCGGATCAACACTGAAGCTTTCTTT
V: TRBV5-1; J: TRBJ1-1; size: medium-sized; D: .; CDR3: CASSLEGPQAFF; DNA: TGCGCCAGCAGCTTGGAAGGACCCCAAGCTTTCTTT
V: TRBV9; J: TRBJ2-7; size: few; D: TRBD2; CDR3: CASSPLGGAYEQYF; DNA: TGTGCCAGCAGCCCCCTGGGAGGGGCCTACGAGCAGTACTTC
V: TRBV28; J: TRBJ2-1; size: .; D: TRBD1; CDR3: CASSHGDRAVWFF; DNA: TGTGCCAGCAGTCACGGGGACAGGGCGGTTTGGTTCTTC
V: TRBV11-2; J: TRBJ2-1; size: .; D: TRBD2; CDR3: CASSPRTSGDEQFF; DNA: TGTGCCAGCAGCCCGCGGACTAGCGGGGATGAGCAGTTCTTC
V: TRBV6-5; J: TRBJ1-2; size: few; D: .; CDR3: CASSDRQGWGYTF; DNA: TGTGCCAGCAGTGATCGTCAGGGCTGGGGCTACACCTTC
V: TRBV5-5; J: TRBJ2-3; size: .; D: .; CDR3: CASFIRDPHTQYF; DNA: TGTGCCAGCTTCATTCGAGACCCACATACGCAGTATTTT
V: TRBV6-6; J: TRBJ2-3; size: many; D: TRBD2; CDR3: CASSYSPSGGTDTQYF; DNA: TGTGCCAGCAGTTACTCGCCTAGCGGGGGCACAGATACGCAGTATTTT
V: TRBV12-3/TRBV12-4; J: TRBJ2-1; size: .; D: .; CDR3: CASSFRDRRNYNEQFF; DNA: TGTGCCAGCAGTTTCAGGGACCGACGAAATTACAATGAGCAGTTCTTC
V: TRBV20-1; J: TRBJ2-7; size: .; D: .; CDR3: CSARDGKGYDEQYF; DNA: TGCAGTGCTAGAGATGGTAAGGGGTACGACGAGCAGTACTTC
V: TRBV12-3/TRBV12-4; J: TRBJ2-2; size: few; D: .; CDR3: CASSFWDTGELFF; DNA: TGTGCCAGCAGTTTTTGGGATACCGGGGAGCTGTTTTTT
V: TRBV10-3; J: TRBJ2-2; size: few; D: .; CDR3: CAVQGANTGELFF; DNA: TGTGCCGTACAGGGAGCGAACACCGGGGAGCTGTTTTTT
V: TRBV4-1; J: TRBJ2-3; size: few; D: .; CDR3: CASSQDTAERADTQYF; DNA: TGCGCCAGCAGCCAAGATACCGCGGAGAGAGCAGATACGCAGTATTTT
V: TRBV10-3; J: TRBJ2-3; size: .; D: TRBD2; CDR3: CAISEPSGATDTQYF; DNA: TGTGCCATCAGTGAGCCTAGCGGGGCCACAGATACGCAGTATTTT
V: TRBV11-2; J: TRBJ2-7; size: .; D: TRBD1; CDR3: CASSSPGEGAMGEQYF; DNA: TGTGCCAGCAGCTCGCCGGGCGAGGGGGCGATGGGAGAGCAGTACTTC
V: TRBV24-1; J: TRBJ1-2; size: .; D: .; CDR3: CATSDSDRGYTF; DNA: TGTGCCACCAGTGATTCGGATCGCGGCTACACCTTC
V: TRBV5-1; J: TRBJ2-1; size: few; D: .; CDR3: CASSSGQNYNEQFF; DNA: TGCGCCAGCAGCTCCGGACAGAACTACAATGAGCAGTTCTTC
V: TRBV29-1; J: TRBJ2-5; size: few; D: .; CDR3: CSVEVGGRETQYF; DNA: TGCAGCGTTGAAGTGGGGGGACGAGAGACCCAGTACTTC
V: TRBV12-3/TRBV12-4; J: TRBJ2-6; size: .; D: .; CDR3: CASTLGVSFSGANVLTF; DNA: TGTGCCAGCACCCTAGGGGTATCATTCTCTGGGGCCAACGTCCTGACTTTC
V: TRBV20-1; J: TRBJ2-1; size: .; D: .; CDR3: CSAMADEQFF; DNA: TGCAGTGCTATGGCGGATGAGCAGTTCTTC
V: TRBV5-6; J: TRBJ1-1; size: .; D: .; CDR3: CASSLSGAGPEAFF; DNA: TGTGCCAGCAGCTTGTCCGGGGCAGGGCCTGAAGCTTTCTTT
V: TRBV6-2/TRBV6-3; J: TRBJ2-1; size: .; D: TRBD2; CDR3: CASSFSGGANNEQFF; DNA: TGTGCCAGCAGTTTCAGCGGGGGGGCAAACAATGAGCAGTTCTTC
V: TRBV7-3; J: TRBJ2-5; size: few; D: TRBD1; CDR3: CASSTGGFPQETQYF; DNA: TGTGCCAGCAGCACAGGGGGGTTCCCGCAAGAGACCCAGTACTTC
V: TRBV6-2/TRBV6-3; J: TRBJ1-5; size: .; D: TRBD1; CDR3: CASKELDRAQHF; DNA: TGTGCCAGCAAGGAACTTGACAGGGCCCAGCATTTT
V: TRBV12-5; J: TRBJ2-5; size: few; D: TRBD2; CDR3: CASGLGLAGGETQYF; DNA: TGTGCTAGTGGTTTAGGACTAGCGGGCGGGGAGACCCAGTACTTC
V: TRBV7-3; J: TRBJ2-6; size: .; D: .; CDR3: CASSLKGASGANVLTF; DNA: TGTGCCAGCAGCTTAAAAGGAGCCTCTGGGGCCAACGTCCTGACTTTC